This T cell receptor beta chain was observed in a study of neurological immune-mediated disorders (dated by TCRdb to about 2019). In the study overall: Peripheral blood TCR-beta repertoires from patients with HTLV-I-associated myelopathy (HAM/TSP), patients with multiple sclerosis, and healthy controls were compared in the study using UMI-based sequencing. Longitudinal samples, technical triplicates and paired sorted CD4+ and CD8+ T-cell subsets, alongside PBMC samples, were included among the roughly 100 TCR-beta libraries. Of the roughly 68 subjects in the cohort, about 14 were HAM/TSP patients, around 34 were multiple sclerosis patients, and 20 were healthy controls.

Unsorted PBMC libraries were generated from 2 million PBMCs stored in RNAlater at -80 °C until RNA extraction. Peripheral blood was subjected to Ficoll-Hypaque density gradient centrifugation to isolate PBMCs, which were then cryopreserved in liquid nitrogen. In its sample, this clonotype was seen many times. The antigen it recognizes is unknown. Base qualities are missing; no much larger clone stands one base away. cDNA synthesis used template-switch 5'RACE with a primer carrying a 10-nucleotide random unique molecular identifier tagging each TCR transcript. Every sequencing run covered 15-18 subjects and yielded more than 180 million TCR-beta sequences. The RNeasy kit was used for extraction of total RNA. The KAPA Real-time Library Amplification kit was used to amplify TCR-beta VDJ regions with primers for the TCR constant region and the 5'RACE anchor. A first PCR added sample indexes and Illumina adaptors, after which a second PCR increased the library yield. After purification with Ampure beads, the TCR product of roughly 650 bp was size-selected on a 2% E-gel SizeSelection system. Before pooling, library quality was checked on a Bioanalyzer, concentration was measured with Qubit, and libraries were quantified with the Kapa Library Quantification kit. Paired-end 2 x 150 bp sequencing of the libraries was performed on an Illumina HiSeq 2500. To increase sequence diversity, roughly 24-31% phiX was spiked into each library pool. As for the authors' bioinformatics: The quality-filtered reads were processed with the UMI-based MiGEC pipeline, whose error correction step removed more than 80% of the raw TCR sequences. VDJ genes were aligned to IMGT germline references, and each clonotype was defined by a unique CDR3 amino acid sequence together with V-J genes. Clonal expansion, Shannon diversity, and CDR3 relatedness (CalcPairwiseDistances, ClusterSamples) were evaluated with VDJtools, and phylogenetic trees were built with CLCbio workbench. Expanded clones were defined as having at least 8 unique UMIs, based on coefficient-of-variation modelling across technical triplicates. TCRdb applied fastp at Q25 and MiXCR to the public reads, then kept only in-frame beta chains. Every distinct CDR3 protein forms one entry, paired with its most common genes and DNA. The V and J calls and clone size come from TCRdb's table, not from the authors' own analysis. This sample has about 36,000 distinct CDR3 sequences in its table, and 10% of those were observed once. Jointly, the top ten make up 6.6% of the sample.

General study outcomes and caveats: Across subjects, expanded clones never shared an identical CDR3 amino acid sequence, which suggests that the TCR-beta repertoires in every group were private. The highest TCR clonal expansion was observed in HAM/TSP patients, whereas the lowest was observed in MS patients, even when compared with healthy controls.

The CDR3 starts with the cysteine, ends with the phenylalanine, and has 12 residues. The DNA shown is the 36-base CDR3, in frame from base 1. Trimming at the junction amounts to 5 bases on V and 7 bases on J, and the germline ends lie 11 bases apart. The rearrangement joined TRBV12-3 or TRBV12-4 to TRBJ1-2, with an unclear D gene assignment. This clonotype was sampled from a woman in her twenties or thirties with HTLV-1-associated myelopathy (HAM/TSP). The sample was PBMCs. The DNA sequence is given as TGTGCCAGCAGTCCCGAGGGTCGTGGCTACACCTTC. Its translation reads: CASSPEGRGYTF.